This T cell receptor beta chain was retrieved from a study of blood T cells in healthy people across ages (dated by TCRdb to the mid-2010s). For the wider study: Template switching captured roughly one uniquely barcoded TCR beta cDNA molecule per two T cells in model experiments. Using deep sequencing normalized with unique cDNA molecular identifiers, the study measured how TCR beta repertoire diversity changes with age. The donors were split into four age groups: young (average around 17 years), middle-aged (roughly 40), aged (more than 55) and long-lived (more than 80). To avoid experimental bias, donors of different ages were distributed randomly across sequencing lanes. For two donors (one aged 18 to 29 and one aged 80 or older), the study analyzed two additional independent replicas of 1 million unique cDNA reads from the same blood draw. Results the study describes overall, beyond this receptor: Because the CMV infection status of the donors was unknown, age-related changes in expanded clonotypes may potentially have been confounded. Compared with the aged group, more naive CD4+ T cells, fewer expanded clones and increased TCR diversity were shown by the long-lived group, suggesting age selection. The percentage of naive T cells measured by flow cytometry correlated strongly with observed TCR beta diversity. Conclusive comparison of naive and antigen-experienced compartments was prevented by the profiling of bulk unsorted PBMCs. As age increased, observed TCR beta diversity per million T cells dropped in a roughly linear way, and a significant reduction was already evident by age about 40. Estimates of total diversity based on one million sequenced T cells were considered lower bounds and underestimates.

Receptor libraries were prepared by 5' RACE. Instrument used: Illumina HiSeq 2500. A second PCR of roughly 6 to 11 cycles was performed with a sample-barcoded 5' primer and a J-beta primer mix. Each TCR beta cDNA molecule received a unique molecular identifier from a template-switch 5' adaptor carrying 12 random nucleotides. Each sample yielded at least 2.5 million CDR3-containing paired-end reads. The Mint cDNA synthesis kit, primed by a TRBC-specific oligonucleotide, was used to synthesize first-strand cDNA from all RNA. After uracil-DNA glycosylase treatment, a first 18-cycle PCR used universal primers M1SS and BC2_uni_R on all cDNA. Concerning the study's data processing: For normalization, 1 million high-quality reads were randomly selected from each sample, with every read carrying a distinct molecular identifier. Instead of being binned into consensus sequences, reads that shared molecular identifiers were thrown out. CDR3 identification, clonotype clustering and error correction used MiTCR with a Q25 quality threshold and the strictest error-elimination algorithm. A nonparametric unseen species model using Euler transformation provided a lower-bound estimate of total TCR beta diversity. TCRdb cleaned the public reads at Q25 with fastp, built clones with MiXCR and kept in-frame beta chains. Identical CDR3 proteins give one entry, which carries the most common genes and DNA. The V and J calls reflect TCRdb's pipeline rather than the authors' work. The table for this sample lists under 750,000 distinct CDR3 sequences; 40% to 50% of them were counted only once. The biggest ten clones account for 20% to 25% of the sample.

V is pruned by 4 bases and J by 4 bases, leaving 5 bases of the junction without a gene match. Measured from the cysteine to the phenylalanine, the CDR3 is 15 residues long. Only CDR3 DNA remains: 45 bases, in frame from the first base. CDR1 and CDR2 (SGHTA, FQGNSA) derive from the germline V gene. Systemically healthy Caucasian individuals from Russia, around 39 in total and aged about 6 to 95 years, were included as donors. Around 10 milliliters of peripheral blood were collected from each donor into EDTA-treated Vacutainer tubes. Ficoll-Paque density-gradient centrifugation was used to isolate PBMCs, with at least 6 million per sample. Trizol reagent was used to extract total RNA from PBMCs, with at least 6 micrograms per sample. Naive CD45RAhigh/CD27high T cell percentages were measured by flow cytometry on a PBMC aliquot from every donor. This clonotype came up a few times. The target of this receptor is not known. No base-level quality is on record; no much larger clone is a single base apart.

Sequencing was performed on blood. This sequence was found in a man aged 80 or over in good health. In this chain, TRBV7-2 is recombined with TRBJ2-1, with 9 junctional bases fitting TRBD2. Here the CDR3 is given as CASSSASGEYNEQFF. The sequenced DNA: TGTGCCAGCAGCTCGGCTAGCGGGGAGTACAATGAGCAGTTCTTC.